This TCR beta chain was recovered during a study of post-analysis software for immune sequencing data. Study results and caveats: Patients showed TRBV5-6, TRBV5-1 and TRBV20-1 among four to six TRBV segments more frequent than in controls. Versus controls, multiple sclerosis patients showed significantly lower diversity (normalized Chao1).

This clonotype occurred a few times. Its target is not known. Tagging with unique molecular identifiers was a feature of the TCR beta cDNA libraries. From about 1 to 10 million T cells, about 500,000 cDNA molecules were obtained. TCRdb passed the PCR reads through MiXCR, listing each CDR3 protein once. In the table there are about 430,000 distinct CDR3 sequences, over 30% of which are singletons. CDR1 and CDR2 (germline): SGDLS, YYNGEE. The CDR3 covers 16 residues. Trimming took 3 bases from V and 6 from J; bases not matched to a gene: 9. The TCR comes from a girl aged 2 to 10 with multiple sclerosis. The chain couples TRBV9 to TRBJ2-1, with 10 nucleotides matching TRBD2. Source material: blood. The CDR3 spells CASSGGWASGSNEQFF. DNA for the CDR3: TGTGCCAGCAGCGGAGGCTGGGCTAGCGGGAGCAATGAGCAGTTCTTC.